The clone carrying this T cell receptor beta chain was recorded many times. The antigen remains undetermined. Via MiXCR, TCRdb re-called the RACE reads, giving one row per CDR3 protein. The sample contains tens of thousands of distinct CDR3 sequences, 5.5% to 7.5% of which appear only once. This sample was taken from a study of human T cells and chemical hapten exposure. The overall study: 2% DPC applied to a 2 cm by 2 cm arm area sensitized donors. The patients, most of them female, presented with alopecia areata, totalis or universalis.

The CDR3 contains 14 residues. CDR1 and CDR2 from the germline V gene are GTSNPN and SVGIG (reference sequence). Trimming cost V 4 bases and J 1 base, with 11 bases left between them. Study results and caveats: TCRs above 1 in 1000 frequency did not change with DPC sensitization.

Time point in this sample: pre-sensitization, week 0. Documented treatment: therapeutic diphenylcyclopropenone sensitization with weekly scalp DPC. The source of this sequence is a woman in her 30s with alopecia areata. Some clones in this sample may be carry-over from other donors' samples. Here the sequenced sample was whole blood, taken in connection with sensitization to the hapten diphenylcyclopropenone (DPC). This chain uses TRBV30 with TRBJ2-1; the D call may be TRBD1 or TRBD2 (5 bases each). The CDR3 nucleotides are TGTGCCTGGAAGATTGGGGGATCCTACAATGAGCAGTTCTTC. It codes for CAWKIGGSYNEQFF.